A selection of T cell receptor beta chains follows, all from one sample in a study of shared clonotypes between healthy human individuals. Sequencing used immunoSEQ multiplex PCR; TCRdb keeps in-frame clones, though not all of them. This table has approximately 2,200,000 clones, approximately 94% appearing once. What was sequenced was naive CD8+ T cells from PBMCs. These receptors all come from a young man in good health. Some clones in this sample may be carry-over from other donors' samples. The CDR3 runs from the conserved cysteine through the conserved F or W. The order of the fields is V gene, clone size, D gene, J gene, CDR3 protein, CDR3 DNA. The D gene is left open where the match is weak. Part of the rows lack a size; the others show once, few, many or a class for expanded clones.

V gene: TRBV28; clone size: NA; D gene: NA; J gene: TRBJ1-1; CDR3 protein: CASSYTLTANTEAFF; CDR3 DNA: TGTGCCAGCAGCTATACCTTGACAGCGAACACTGAAGCTTTCTTT
V gene: TRBV27; clone size: NA; D gene: NA; J gene: TRBJ2-7; CDR3 protein: CASRDRNSYEQYF; CDR3 DNA: TGTGCCAGCAGGGACCGAAACTCCTACGAGCAGTACTTC
V gene: TRBV5-1; clone size: NA; D gene: TRBD1; J gene: TRBJ1-2; CDR3 protein: CASSTHPRDRSIYGYTF; CDR3 DNA: TGCGCCAGCAGCACCCACCCTCGGGACAGGAGCATCTATGGCTACACCTTC
V gene: TRBV7-9; clone size: NA; D gene: NA; J gene: TRBJ2-1; CDR3 protein: CASSSTASRGQGYNEQFF; CDR3 DNA: TGTGCCAGCAGCTCAACGGCGTCCCGGGGGCAGGGTTACAATGAGCAGTTCTTC
V gene: TRBV5-4; clone size: NA; D gene: NA; J gene: TRBJ2-2; CDR3 protein: CASSLASDTGELFF; CDR3 DNA: TGTGCCAGCAGCTTGGCTTCGGACACCGGGGAGCTGTTTTTT
V gene: TRBV4-1; clone size: NA; D gene: TRBD1; J gene: TRBJ1-4; CDR3 protein: CASSRPTGAMGEKLFF; CDR3 DNA: TGCGCCAGCAGCCGCCCAACAGGGGCCATGGGAGAAAAACTGTTTTTT
V gene: TRBV28; clone size: few; D gene: NA; J gene: TRBJ1-1; CDR3 protein: CASSSHRAMDTEAFF; CDR3 DNA: TGTGCCAGCAGTTCCCACAGGGCAATGGACACTGAAGCTTTCTTT
V gene: TRBV7-6; clone size: NA; D gene: TRBD1; J gene: TRBJ2-7; CDR3 protein: CASSFATGQGEYEQYF; CDR3 DNA: TGTGCCAGCAGCTTTGCGACGGGACAGGGGGAGTACGAGCAGTACTTC
V gene: TRBV5-7; clone size: NA; D gene: NA; J gene: TRBJ2-7; CDR3 protein: CASSLLGNGTYEQYF; CDR3 DNA: TGTGCCAGCAGCTTGTTAGGGAATGGAACATACGAGCAGTACTTC
V gene: TRBV28; clone size: NA; D gene: TRBD1; J gene: TRBJ2-3; CDR3 protein: CASSFGTGTPSTDTQYF; CDR3 DNA: TGTGCCAGCAGTTTTGGGACAGGGACCCCTAGCACAGATACGCAGTATTTT
V gene: TRBV25-1; clone size: NA; D gene: TRBD1; J gene: TRBJ1-2; CDR3 protein: CASSDWTGRGYTF; CDR3 DNA: TGTGCCAGCAGCGACTGGACAGGGCGAGGCTACACCTTC
V gene: TRBV7-9; clone size: few; D gene: NA; J gene: TRBJ1-1; CDR3 protein: CASSLASGGAFF; CDR3 DNA: TGTGCCAGCAGCTTAGCATCCGGTGGAGCTTTCTTT
V gene: TRBV7-9; clone size: NA; D gene: NA; J gene: TRBJ2-5; CDR3 protein: CASSSPWSEQETQYF; CDR3 DNA: TGTGCCAGCAGCTCCCCCTGGAGCGAACAAGAGACCCAGTACTTC
V gene: TRBV19; clone size: NA; D gene: TRBD1; J gene: TRBJ1-3; CDR3 protein: CASSTTGDTIYF; CDR3 DNA: TGTGCCAGTAGTACGACAGGGGACACCATATATTTT
V gene: TRBV28; clone size: NA; D gene: TRBD1; J gene: TRBJ2-7; CDR3 protein: CAIGRGPDEQYF; CDR3 DNA: TGTGCCATCGGCAGGGGGCCTGACGAGCAGTACTTC
V gene: TRBV4-3; clone size: NA; D gene: NA; J gene: TRBJ2-6; CDR3 protein: CASSLGVGANVLTF; CDR3 DNA: TGCGCCAGCAGTCTGGGTGTCGGGGCCAACGTCCTGACTTTC
V gene: TRBV27; clone size: NA; D gene: NA; J gene: TRBJ2-1; CDR3 protein: CASSLTLNNEQFF; CDR3 DNA: TGTGCCAGCAGTCTTACCCTGAATAATGAGCAGTTCTTC
V gene: TRBV2; clone size: NA; D gene: TRBD1; J gene: TRBJ1-5; CDR3 protein: CASSVGQGLDQPQHF; CDR3 DNA: TGTGCCAGCAGTGTGGGACAGGGGTTAGATCAGCCCCAGCATTTT
V gene: TRBV19; clone size: NA; D gene: NA; J gene: TRBJ2-7; CDR3 protein: CASNGGLNYEQYF; CDR3 DNA: TGTGCCAGTAACGGGGGACTGAACTACGAGCAGTACTTC
V gene: TRBV2; clone size: NA; D gene: NA; J gene: TRBJ2-1; CDR3 protein: CASPLGSDEASYNEQFF; CDR3 DNA: TGTGCCAGCCCCCTGGGTTCGGATGAAGCGTCCTACAATGAGCAGTTCTTC
V gene: TRBV28; clone size: NA; D gene: NA; J gene: TRBJ2-1; CDR3 protein: CASSQGGGYNEQFF; CDR3 DNA: TGTGCCAGCAGCCAGGGAGGGGGGTACAATGAGCAGTTCTTC
V gene: TRBV27; clone size: NA; D gene: TRBD2; J gene: TRBJ2-1; CDR3 protein: CASSLGLAGGKGEQFF; CDR3 DNA: TGTGCCAGCAGTTTAGGGCTAGCGGGAGGAAAGGGTGAGCAGTTCTTC
V gene: TRBV6-5; clone size: NA; D gene: NA; J gene: TRBJ2-1; CDR3 protein: CASSDLGEEQFF; CDR3 DNA: TGTGCCAGCAGTGACTTGGGGGAGGAGCAGTTCTTC
V gene: TRBV7-6; clone size: NA; D gene: NA; J gene: TRBJ2-1; CDR3 protein: CASSLMSNNEQFF; CDR3 DNA: TGTGCCAGCAGCTTAATGTCAAACAATGAGCAGTTCTTC
V gene: TRBV5-4; clone size: NA; D gene: NA; J gene: TRBJ2-7; CDR3 protein: CASSLGDSSPYEQYF; CDR3 DNA: TGTGCCAGCAGCTTAGGCGACAGTTCCCCCTACGAGCAGTACTTC
V gene: TRBV18; clone size: NA; D gene: NA; J gene: TRBJ2-1; CDR3 protein: CASSPSPLSRGEQFF; CDR3 DNA: TGTGCCAGCTCACCATCCCCACTTTCTAGGGGTGAGCAGTTCTTC
V gene: TRBV27; clone size: NA; D gene: TRBD2; J gene: TRBJ2-1; CDR3 protein: CASSPMPSGNEQFF; CDR3 DNA: TGTGCCAGCAGTCCCATGCCTAGCGGTAATGAGCAGTTCTTC
V gene: TRBV5-4; clone size: NA; D gene: NA; J gene: TRBJ2-3; CDR3 protein: CASSLWAADTQYF; CDR3 DNA: TGTGCCAGCAGCTTGTGGGCGGCAGATACGCAGTATTTT
V gene: TRBV6-4; clone size: NA; D gene: NA; J gene: TRBJ2-2; CDR3 protein: CASSVGTVTGELFF; CDR3 DNA: TGTGCCAGCAGCGTGGGGACGGTTACCGGGGAGCTGTTTTTT
V gene: TRBV7-9; clone size: NA; D gene: NA; J gene: TRBJ1-1; CDR3 protein: CASSPPGANTEAFF; CDR3 DNA: TGTGCCAGCAGTCCGCCGGGGGCGAACACTGAAGCTTTCTTT
V gene: TRBV21-1; clone size: NA; D gene: NA; J gene: TRBJ2-2; CDR3 protein: CASSTARGPPSPPGELFF; CDR3 DNA: TGTGCCAGCAGCACTGCCCGGGGCCCGCCCTCCCCCCCCGGGGAGCTGTTTTTT
V gene: TRBV5-1; clone size: NA; D gene: NA; J gene: TRBJ2-3; CDR3 protein: CASSPTVGPTDTQYF; CDR3 DNA: TGCGCCAGCAGCCCCACCGTGGGACCCACAGATACGCAGTATTTT
V gene: TRBV19; clone size: NA; D gene: NA; J gene: TRBJ1-5; CDR3 protein: CASSIDSASGMPQHF; CDR3 DNA: TGTGCCAGTAGTATCGACTCGGCCAGCGGTATGCCCCAGCATTTT
V gene: TRBV6-5; clone size: few; D gene: NA; J gene: TRBJ1-5; CDR3 protein: CASSYTASNQPQHF; CDR3 DNA: TGTGCCAGCAGTTATACAGCCAGCAATCAGCCCCAGCATTTT
V gene: TRBV27; clone size: NA; D gene: TRBD2; J gene: TRBJ2-3; CDR3 protein: CASSFSGGRALGDTQYF; CDR3 DNA: TGTGCCAGCAGTTTCTCTGGCGGGAGGGCCCTTGGAGATACGCAGTATTTT
V gene: TRBV7-8; clone size: once; D gene: TRBD2; J gene: TRBJ2-3; CDR3 protein: CASSSSRGERESSDSTDTQYF; CDR3 DNA: TGTGCCAGCAGCTCCTCAAGGGGGGAGCGGGAGAGTTCCGATAGCACAGATACGCAGTATTTT
V gene: TRBV5-1; clone size: once; D gene: NA; J gene: TRBJ1-1; CDR3 protein: CASSLVGQGVNTEAFF; CDR3 DNA: TGCGCCAGCAGCTTGGTAGGGCAGGGAGTGAACACTGAAGCTTTCTTT
V gene: TRBV25-1; clone size: NA; D gene: NA; J gene: TRBJ1-1; CDR3 protein: CASSSPTNTEAFF; CDR3 DNA: TGTGCCAGCAGTAGCCCTACGAACACTGAAGCTTTCTTT
V gene: TRBV11-2; clone size: NA; D gene: TRBD2; J gene: TRBJ2-1; CDR3 protein: CASTNIAGVDNEQFF; CDR3 DNA: TGTGCCAGCACCAATATAGCGGGGGTTGACAATGAGCAGTTCTTC
V gene: TRBV5-6; clone size: NA; D gene: TRBD1; J gene: TRBJ2-5; CDR3 protein: CASSGGQGDQETQYF; CDR3 DNA: TGTGCCAGCAGCGGCGGACAGGGAGACCAAGAGACCCAGTACTTC
V gene: TRBV5-4; clone size: NA; D gene: NA; J gene: TRBJ2-1; CDR3 protein: CASRWGSAGRGPREQFF; CDR3 DNA: TGTGCCAGCAGATGGGGGTCCGCGGGCAGAGGGCCTCGTGAGCAGTTCTTC
V gene: TRBV30; clone size: NA; D gene: TRBD2; J gene: TRBJ2-1; CDR3 protein: CAWKSSGSYRASYNEQFF; CDR3 DNA: TGTGCCTGGAAATCTAGCGGGAGTTATAGGGCTTCCTACAATGAGCAGTTCTTC
V gene: TRBV4-1; clone size: NA; D gene: TRBD2; J gene: TRBJ2-7; CDR3 protein: CASSLPGTISSGSSYEQYF; CDR3 DNA: TGCGCCAGCAGCCTGCCTGGGACCATCAGTAGCGGGAGCTCCTACGAGCAGTACTTC
V gene: TRBV28; clone size: NA; D gene: TRBD1; J gene: TRBJ1-3; CDR3 protein: CASSTPGTVVSGNTIYF; CDR3 DNA: TGTGCCAGCAGTACGCCCGGGACAGTTGTTTCTGGAAACACCATATATTTT
V gene: TRBV10-2; clone size: once; D gene: NA; J gene: TRBJ2-3; CDR3 protein: CASSVRAPTADTQYF; CDR3 DNA: TGCGCCAGCAGTGTTCGGGCTCCTACCGCAGATACGCAGTATTTT
V gene: TRBV27; clone size: NA; D gene: NA; J gene: TRBJ2-1; CDR3 protein: CASSFTRDEQFF; CDR3 DNA: TGTGCCAGCAGTTTTACCCGGGATGAGCAGTTCTTC
V gene: TRBV7-6; clone size: NA; D gene: NA; J gene: TRBJ2-5; CDR3 protein: CASSFRVQETQYF; CDR3 DNA: TGTGCCAGCAGCTTCAGGGTCCAAGAGACCCAGTACTTC